Listed below are T cell receptor beta chains from one sample, sequenced in a study of cytomegalovirus exposure and HLA in healthy donors. Using immunoSEQ multiplex PCR, the repertoire was profiled, and TCRdb retains in-frame clones only, with some absent. The sample carries some 320,000 clones, 87% recorded once. Sample: PBMCs. Receptors were obtained from a woman aged 25-40 years in good health and CMV-seropositive. Both conserved end residues are part of each CDR3. Fields, in order: D gene, clone size, J gene, V gene, CDR3 protein, CDR3 DNA. A D gene is named only where the DNA matches it firmly. Part of the rows lack a size; the others show once, few, many or a class for expanded clones.

d_gene: TRBD2
abundance: .
j_gene: TRBJ2-2
v_gene: TRBV4-3
CDR3aa: CASSQDNQLAGNTGELFF
CDR3nt: TGCGCCAGCAGCCAAGATAATCAACTAGCGGGTAACACCGGGGAGCTGTTTTTT

d_gene: .
abundance: .
j_gene: TRBJ2-7
v_gene: TRBV5-1
CDR3aa: CASSPPERGSAYEQYF
CDR3nt: TGCGCCAGCAGCCCCCCGGAGAGGGGGTCTGCCTACGAGCAGTACTTC

d_gene: .
abundance: .
j_gene: TRBJ1-1
v_gene: TRBV5-8
CDR3aa: CASSLAGTMNTEAFF
CDR3nt: TGTGCCAGCAGCTTGGCGGGGACAATGAACACTGAAGCTTTCTTT

d_gene: .
abundance: once
j_gene: TRBJ2-3
v_gene: TRBV9
CDR3aa: CASSVTGRTDTQYF
CDR3nt: TGTGCCAGCAGCGTAACAGGGCGCACAGATACGCAGTATTTT

d_gene: .
abundance: few
j_gene: TRBJ2-5
v_gene: TRBV7-9
CDR3aa: CASRTGEETQYF
CDR3nt: TGTGCCAGCAGGACCGGGGAGGAGACCCAGTACTTC

d_gene: .
abundance: .
j_gene: TRBJ2-7
v_gene: TRBV9
CDR3aa: CASSVGGMGEQYF
CDR3nt: TGTGCCAGCAGCGTGGGGGGTATGGGCGAGCAGTACTTC

d_gene: TRBD1
abundance: .
j_gene: TRBJ2-7
v_gene: TRBV5-6
CDR3aa: CASSSVTGENEQYF
CDR3nt: TGTGCCAGCAGCTCAGTGACAGGGGAGAATGAGCAGTACTTC

d_gene: TRBD1
abundance: once
j_gene: TRBJ2-5
v_gene: TRBV15
CDR3aa: CATSRDRGWETQYF
CDR3nt: TGTGCCACCAGCAGAGACAGGGGGTGGGAGACCCAGTACTTC

d_gene: TRBD2
abundance: .
j_gene: TRBJ2-3
v_gene: TRBV7-6
CDR3aa: CASSLALAGARTDTQYF
CDR3nt: TGTGCCAGCAGCTTAGCACTAGCGGGGGCTCGGACAGATACGCAGTATTTT

d_gene: .
abundance: .
j_gene: TRBJ1-2
v_gene: TRBV7-8
CDR3aa: CASSLAPRGANYGYTF
CDR3nt: TGTGCCAGCAGCTTAGCGCCCAGGGGAGCTAACTATGGCTACACCTTC

d_gene: TRBD1
abundance: few
j_gene: TRBJ1-1
v_gene: TRBV5-1
CDR3aa: CASSLATGGARTEAFF
CDR3nt: TGCGCCAGCAGCTTGGCCACAGGGGGCGCGAGGACTGAAGCTTTCTTT

d_gene: TRBD2
abundance: .
j_gene: TRBJ2-7
v_gene: TRBV5-4
CDR3aa: CASSSRPFSGGSHSSYEQYF
CDR3nt: TGTGCCAGCAGCTCACGCCCCTTCAGCGGGGGATCTCATAGCTCCTACGAGCAGTACTTC

d_gene: .
abundance: once
j_gene: TRBJ2-7
v_gene: TRBV7-9
CDR3aa: CASSGPDGPYEQYF
CDR3nt: TGTGCCAGCAGCGGACCGGACGGGCCCTACGAGCAGTACTTC

d_gene: .
abundance: .
j_gene: TRBJ2-5
v_gene: TRBV28
CDR3aa: CASSSTVMETQYF
CDR3nt: TGTGCCAGCAGTTCCACGGTAATGGAGACCCAGTACTTC

d_gene: .
abundance: .
j_gene: TRBJ1-1
v_gene: TRBV5-1
CDR3aa: CASSHEDRTPNTEAFF
CDR3nt: TGCGCCAGCAGCCATGAAGACAGGACTCCGAACACTGAAGCTTTCTTT

d_gene: TRBD2
abundance: .
j_gene: TRBJ2-2
v_gene: TRBV7-9
CDR3aa: CASGEAPLASNTGELFF
CDR3nt: TGTGCCAGCGGGGAGGCCCCACTAGCGTCAAACACCGGGGAGCTGTTTTTT

d_gene: .
abundance: .
j_gene: TRBJ2-1
v_gene: TRBV18
CDR3aa: CASSPQRVKHNEQFF
CDR3nt: TGTGCCAGCTCACCCCAAAGGGTGAAACACAATGAGCAGTTCTTC

d_gene: .
abundance: .
j_gene: TRBJ1-1
v_gene: TRBV30
CDR3aa: CAWTPRVEAFF
CDR3nt: TGTGCCTGGACCCCTCGAGTTGAAGCTTTCTTT

d_gene: TRBD1
abundance: .
j_gene: TRBJ2-7
v_gene: TRBV27
CDR3aa: CASSRRDRGDEQYF
CDR3nt: TGTGCCAGCAGTCGCCGGGACAGGGGCGACGAGCAGTACTTC

d_gene: .
abundance: .
j_gene: TRBJ1-5
v_gene: TRBV19
CDR3aa: CASSIVGNQPQHF
CDR3nt: TGTGCCAGTAGTATTGTTGGCAATCAGCCCCAGCATTTT

d_gene: .
abundance: once
j_gene: TRBJ1-5
v_gene: TRBV4-3
CDR3aa: CASSQDRRQPQHF
CDR3nt: TGCGCCAGCAGCCAAGATCGTCGGCAGCCCCAGCATTTT

d_gene: TRBD2
abundance: .
j_gene: TRBJ2-2
v_gene: TRBV28
CDR3aa: CASSLRSSGRPNTGELFF
CDR3nt: TGTGCCAGCAGTTTACGAAGTAGCGGGAGGCCGAACACCGGGGAGCTGTTTTTT

d_gene: .
abundance: .
j_gene: TRBJ2-7
v_gene: TRBV18
CDR3aa: CASSQQGDYEQYF
CDR3nt: TGTGCCAGCTCACAACAGGGAGACTACGAGCAGTACTTC

d_gene: TRBD1
abundance: few
j_gene: TRBJ2-7
v_gene: TRBV7-9
CDR3aa: CASSHLTGGLSEQYF
CDR3nt: TGTGCCAGCAGCCACCTGACAGGGGGCTTGTCGGAGCAGTACTTC

d_gene: .
abundance: .
j_gene: TRBJ2-3
v_gene: TRBV19
CDR3aa: CASILDRSDADTQYF
CDR3nt: TGTGCCAGTATTCTCGACAGGTCAGATGCAGATACGCAGTATTTT

d_gene: .
abundance: .
j_gene: TRBJ2-1
v_gene: TRBV18
CDR3aa: CASSRVGNEQFF
CDR3nt: TGTGCCAGCTCGCGTGTAGGCAATGAGCAGTTCTTC

d_gene: .
abundance: .
j_gene: TRBJ1-2
v_gene: TRBV7-9
CDR3aa: CASRSGEGDYGYTF
CDR3nt: TGTGCCAGCCGCTCGGGGGAGGGAGACTATGGCTACACCTTC

d_gene: TRBD1
abundance: .
j_gene: TRBJ2-7
v_gene: TRBV10-1
CDR3aa: CASTEVGGDRGYEQYF
CDR3nt: TGCGCCAGCACCGAGGTGGGCGGGGACAGGGGCTACGAGCAGTACTTC

d_gene: .
abundance: .
j_gene: TRBJ2-5
v_gene: TRBV28
CDR3aa: CASSLREPYETQYF
CDR3nt: TGTGCCAGCAGTTTAAGAGAGCCCTACGAGACCCAGTACTTC

d_gene: TRBD1
abundance: .
j_gene: TRBJ1-2
v_gene: TRBV18
CDR3aa: CASSPLEVDRDWDGYTF
CDR3nt: TGTGCCAGCTCACCTCTCGAGGTCGACAGGGATTGGGATGGCTACACCTTC